Listed here are 32 T cell receptor beta chains from one sample, sequenced in a study of CD8 T cells in ankylosing spondylitis. TCRdb ran MiXCR on the 5' RACE reads and lists one entry per CDR3 protein. The top ten clones hold about 10% of a sample with 250,000 to 400,000 distinct CDR3 sequences, about 9.9% of them seen once. The specimen sequenced was blood, either unsorted or a sorted T cell fraction (not recorded which). The origin of the receptors is a female donor with ankylosing spondylitis or in good health (not recorded which).

This clonotype was picked up a small number of times. V is TRBV7-2 and J is TRBJ2-7; TRBD1 might be the D (6 bases). Germline lookup yields CDR1 SGHTA and CDR2 FQGNSA. The CDR3 loop spans 13 amino acids. V lost 4 bases and J 5 bases, leaving 12 bases between the germline ends. The CDR3 is CASSSIQGHEQYF. The CDR3 DNA sequence: TGTGCCAGCAGCTCGATACAGGGCCACGAGCAGTACTTC.

There are many counts of this clonotype. In nucleotides, the CDR3 is TGTGCCAGCAGCTTTGGCTTCGAGCAGTACTTC. This gives the protein CASSFGFEQYF. J is TRBJ2-7 and V is TRBV7-2; no reliable D call. Trimming removed 3 bases from V and 6 bases from J, with 6 bases in between. This CDR3 region has 11 residues. Germline CDR1 reads SGHTA; CDR2 reads FQGNSA.

This clonotype was seen more than once but under ten times. The chain employs TRBV5-5 and TRBJ2-4; the D gene could be TRBD1 or TRBD2 (6 bases each). The CDR3 is 18 residues long. CDR1 and CDR2 (germline): SGHKS, YYEKEE (reference sequence). Trimming shortened V by 0 bases and J by 5 bases, and 21 bases separated the two germline ends. The CDR3 here is CASSLDSLGGSGQNIQYF. In DNA, the CDR3 is TGTGCCAGCAGCTTGGATTCGCTGGGGGGCAGTGGACAAAACATTCAGTACTTC.

This clonotype occurred many times. The genes are TRBV5-1 and TRBJ1-4; 7 bases agree with TRBD1. Per the germline V gene, CDR1 is SGHRS and CDR2 is YFSETQ. The CDR3 length is 15 residues. J was trimmed by 6 bases and V by 2 bases; bases with no gene match: 7. The CDR3 DNA follows: TGCGCCAGCAGCTTCCGACAGGGATTGGATGAAAAACTGTTTTTT. Its translation is CASSFRQGLDEKLFF. The full variable domain, with the rest looked up from reference TRBV5-1 and TRBJ1-4, is KAGVTQTPRYLIKTRGQQVTLSCSPISGHRSVSWYQQTPGQGLQFLFEYFSETQRNKGNFPGRFSGRQFSNSRSEMNVSTLELGDSALYLCASSFRQGLDEKLFFGSGTQLSVL.

A few counts support this clonotype. The V gene is TRBV3-1, the J gene TRBJ2-1, with TRBD2 identical over 12 bases. The CDR3 spans 15 residues. The V and J ends lost 5 bases and 4 bases, in that order; junction bases with no gene match: 3. Germline values: CDR1 LGHDT, CDR2 YNNKEL (reference sequence). CDR3 sequence (DNA): TGTGCCAGCAGCGCTAGCGGGGGGGTTTACAATGAGCAGTTCTTC. This translates into CASSASGGVYNEQFF.

The J gene is TRBJ1-5, the V gene TRBV20-1, with a possible D match to TRBD1 (6 bases). V dropped 4 bases and J dropped 3 bases, with 13 bases sitting between them. Germline loops: CDR1 DFQATT, CDR2 SNEGSKA (reference sequence). This CDR3 region has 14 residues. CDR3 nucleotides: TGCAGTGCTACGGGCGGGGGCTACAATCAGCCCCAGCATTTT. It is translated as CSATGGGYNQPQHF.

This clonotype showed up many times. The V call is TRBV20-1, the J call TRBJ2-1; 8 positions match TRBD2. V dropped 0 bases and J dropped 4; count of bases not matched to a gene: 5. The CDR3 extends over 15 amino acids. Germline V lookup: CDR1 DFQATT, CDR2 SNEGSKA (reference sequence). The CDR3 DNA follows: TGCAGTGCTAGAGATCAGGCTAGCGGGTACAATGAGCAGTTCTTC. Protein sequence: CSARDQASGYNEQFF.

This clonotype was counted a few times. The rearrangement links TRBV7-3 to TRBJ1-4, with D unresolved. Germline CDR1 reads SGHTA; CDR2 reads FQGTGA. The CDR3 is 13 residues long. V shed 5 bases and J shed 8 bases, with 12 bases lying between them. The CDR3 nucleotides read TGTGCCAGCAGCGAAACCCGCGGGGAAAAACTGTTTTTT. Translation: CASSETRGEKLFF.

The V gene is TRBV5-6, the J gene TRBJ1-2; 10 bases fit TRBD1. Germline V gene data show CDR1 as SGHDT and CDR2 as YYEEEE. The CDR3 contains 15 residues. The trim removed 2 bases at V and 3 bases at J, leaving 4 bases unmatched. CDR3 region: CASSFSGQGYYGYTF. CDR3 coding DNA: TGTGCCAGCAGCTTTTCGGGACAGGGGTACTATGGCTACACCTTC.

Details on this clonotype: This may be a read error: a much more frequent sequence differs by one nucleotide. This is likely a read error, given that the CDR3 carries no conserved phenylalanine or tryptophan at its end. The V gene is TRBV5-1, the J gene TRBJ2-1; maybe TRBD2 (5 bases). Germline CDR1 is SGHRS and CDR2 is YFSETQ. The CDR3 spans 15 residues. Deletions cut 4 bases from V and 8 bases from J, with 19 bases between. CDR3 sequence reads: CASSLLWGADDEQFL. The CDR3 bases are TGCGCCAGCAGCCTCTTGTGGGGAGCAGATGATGAGCAGTTCTTG.

This clonotype was detected once. Since a much larger clone is just one base distant, this may be a read error. The J gene is TRBJ2-3, the V gene TRBV11-2, with 10 nucleotides matching TRBD2. This CDR3 is 15 amino acids long. The V gene's germline CDR1 is SGHAT and CDR2 FQNNGV. The CDR3 protein is CASGEAGGLTGTQYF. CDR3 DNA: TGTGCCAGCGGCGAAGCGGGAGGGCTAACAGGTACGCAGTATTTT.

This clonotype was detected a few times. CDR3 in DNA: TGTGCCAGCAGTTTATTTAGACTAGCGGGGGGGCAGGGGCCCTACGAGCAGTACTTC. This sequence encodes CASSLFRLAGGQGPYEQYF. This chain joins TRBV27 and TRBJ2-7; 14 nucleotides align to TRBD2. Losses at the gene ends were 1 base for V and 2 bases for J; bases not matched to a gene: 10. This CDR3 has 19 amino acids. Germline loops: CDR1 MNHEY, CDR2 SMNVEV (reference sequence).

Of note for this clonotype: Given a much more abundant clone one base away, this may be a read error. This chain links TRBV10-3 with TRBJ2-1, with 9 bases matching TRBD2. The CDR3 runs to 14 residues. J gave up 12 bases and V 6 bases, and 12 bases lay outside the gene matches. CDR1 is ENHRY and CDR2 is SYGVKD in the germline V gene. CDR3 amino acids: CAISLAGPLRAQFF. The CDR3 DNA is TGTGCCATCAGCCTAGCGGGGCCGCTTCGGGCGCAGTTCTTC.

This clonotype was seen many times. V and J are TRBV20-1 and TRBJ2-3, with D perhaps matching TRBD2 (5 bases). CDR1 and CDR2 (germline): DFQATT, SNEGSKA (reference sequence). This CDR3 contains 15 residues. With 6 bases removed from V and 3 bases from J, the gap between germline ends came to 19 bases. As DNA, the CDR3 is TGCAGTGCCCTCATGGAGGAGTGGATTACAGATACGCAGTATTTT. Protein sequence: CSALMEEWITDTQYF.

The rearrangement uses TRBV9 and TRBJ2-7, with D possibly called TRBD1 or TRBD2 (5 bases each). This CDR3 region has 12 residues. Germline lookup yields CDR1 SGDLS and CDR2 YYNGEE. Trimming stripped 2 bases from V and 6 bases from J, with 9 bases between. Here the CDR3 DNA reads TGTGCCAGCAGCGTGGGGACCGGCGAGCAGTACTTC. Its translation: CASSVGTGEQYF. The full variable domain, with the rest looked up from reference TRBV9 and TRBJ2-7, is DSGVTQTPKHLITATGQRVTLRCSPRSGDLSVYWYQQSLDQGLQFLIQYYNGEERAKGNILERFSAQQFPDLHSELNLSSLELGDSALYFCASSVGTGEQYFGPGTRLTVT.

The chain recombines TRBV7-6 with TRBJ2-7, with D maybe TRBD1 (7 bases). The V gene's germline CDR1 is SGHVS and CDR2 FNYEAQ. The CDR3 runs to 18 residues. Trimming cost V 8 bases and J 4 bases, with 30 bases left between them. CDR3 coding DNA: TGTGCCAGCCCCGTAAGACAGGGCCGGGAGTTGCTGTTTTACGAGCAGTACTTC. Translated: CASPVRQGRELLFYEQYF.

In its sample, this clonotype was seen many times. CDR3 loop: CASSRTGAKTQYF. For the CDR3, the DNA is TGTGCCAGCAGCCGGACAGGGGCGAAGACCCAGTACTTC. The V gene is TRBV12-3 or TRBV12-4, the J gene TRBJ2-5, with 9 bases matching TRBD1. CDR3 length: 13 amino acids. V shed 6 bases, J shed 6 bases, and the junction held 5 bases outside the gene matches.

The J gene is TRBJ2-3, the V gene TRBV20-1; D is ambiguous. This CDR3 is built from 14 residues. With 1 base removed from V and 4 bases from J, the gap between germline ends came to 12 bases. CDR1 DFQATT and CDR2 SNEGSKA come from the germline V gene (reference sequence). CDR3 loop: CSARVPPLADTQYF. CDR3 DNA sequence: TGCAGTGCTAGAGTACCCCCCCTCGCAGATACGCAGTATTTT.

This clonotype was seen repeatedly, ten times or more. J is TRBJ2-1 and V is TRBV5-1; a possible D gene is TRBD1 (6 bases). Trimming left V 4 bases short and J 1 base short, with 15 bases between. Germline CDR1 is SGHRS and CDR2 is YFSETQ. The CDR3 is made up of 16 amino acids. The CDR3 spells CASSPPDSLSYNEQFF. The CDR3 DNA sequence: TGCGCCAGCAGCCCGCCGGACAGCCTGTCCTACAATGAGCAGTTCTTC.

This clonotype was counted many times. V is TRBV20-1 and J is TRBJ2-2; possibly TRBD2 for D (6 bases). Trimming took off 6 bases at V and 4 bases at J, with 9 bases between the two ends. CDR3 length equals 12 residues. Germline CDR1 and CDR2: DFQATT and SNEGSKA (reference sequence). CDR3 DNA sequence: TGCAGTGCCGGGCGGGGCACCGGGGAGCTGTTTTTT. Translation: CSAGRGTGELFF.

J is TRBJ2-5 and V is TRBV5-1; 7 bases match TRBD1. This CDR3 comprises 15 residues. V lost 4 bases, J lost 4 bases, and 10 bases stayed unmatched. The germline CDR1 and CDR2 sequences are SGHRS and YFSETQ. CDR3 protein: CASSPGQLGVETQYF. The CDR3 DNA reads TGCGCCAGCAGCCCGGGACAGCTTGGGGTAGAGACCCAGTACTTC.

The V and J genes are TRBV18 and TRBJ2-1, with 11 nucleotides matching TRBD1. From germline, CDR1 is KGHSH and CDR2 LQKENI. J gave up 15 bases and V 2 bases, and 3 bases lay outside the gene matches. This CDR3 region has 12 residues. This CDR3 is CASSPAGTGGFF. CDR3 DNA sequence: TGTGCCAGCTCACCAGCCGGGACAGGGGGGTTCTTC.

This clonotype appeared many times. V gene TRBV6-2 or TRBV6-3 combines with J gene TRBJ2-1; D possibly uses TRBD1 or TRBD2 (6 bases each). Germline V gives CDR1 MNHEY, CDR2 SVGEGT. V was trimmed by 6 bases and J by 6 bases, leaving 18 bases between them. CDR3 length: 15 amino acids. The CDR3 coding sequence is TGTGCCAGCAGCGAAAGAGGGGGGACGAGCAATGAGCAGTTCTTC. Encoded protein: CASSERGGTSNEQFF.

This clonotype was found many times. CDR3 in amino acids: CASSLGSISSYNEQFF. DNA for the CDR3: TGTGCCAGCAGTTTAGGATCGATAAGCTCCTACAATGAGCAGTTCTTC. This chain links TRBV12-3 or TRBV12-4 with TRBJ2-1; D is uncertain. V gave up 1 base and J gave up 0 bases, with 10 bases separating them. This CDR3 comprises 16 residues.

The chain carries TRBV10-3 and TRBJ2-3, with D maybe TRBD1 (7 bases). CDR1 and CDR2 from the germline V gene are ENHRY and SYGVKD. With 11 bases removed from V and 4 bases from J, the gap between germline ends came to 16 bases. The CDR3 spans 13 residues. CDR3 sequence: CASKGASADTQYF. Written as DNA, the CDR3 is TGTGCCTCAAAGGGGGCTAGCGCAGATACGCAGTATTTT.

This clonotype was detected only a few times. The rearrangement joins TRBV6-5 to TRBJ1-3, with 7 positions matching TRBD1. J was trimmed by 4 bases and V by 3 bases; bases with no gene match: 12. The V gene's germline CDR1 is MNHEY and CDR2 SVGAGI. This CDR3 is 17 amino acids long. The chain's CDR3 is CASSYRNRGLDGNTIYF. CDR3 nucleotide sequence: TGTGCCAGCAGTTATCGCAACAGGGGTTTGGACGGAAACACCATATATTTT.

With respect to this clonotype: A much larger clone lies a single base off, so this may be a read error. No conserved phenylalanine or tryptophan ends this CDR3, so it is likely a read error. V and J are TRBV20-1 and TRBJ1-4; D gene ambiguous. V lost 3 bases to trimming and J lost 7 bases, with 6 bases between them. The CDR3 contains 11 residues. CDR1 DFQATT and CDR2 SNEGSKA come from the germline V gene (reference sequence). CDR3 sequence (DNA): TGCAGTGCTAGCTTTAGTGAAAAACTGTTTTTA. Its translation: CSASFSEKLFL.

This clonotype was detected many times. The chain uses TRBV20-1 and TRBJ2-1; TRBD2 is a possible D gene (5 bases). CDR3 size: 14 residues. Germline loops: CDR1 DFQATT, CDR2 SNEGSKA (reference sequence). Trimming took 5 bases from V and 7 from J, leaving 18 bases between them. CDR3 sequence (DNA): TGCAGTGCTCACCGGGAAGGGAGAGGTAATGAGCAGTTCTTC. The encoded protein is CSAHREGRGNEQFF.

This clonotype was seen at least ten times. The V gene is TRBV20-1, the J gene TRBJ2-2, with 14 bases identical to TRBD2. CDR1 is DFQATT and CDR2 is SNEGSKA in the germline V gene (reference sequence). This CDR3 has 15 amino acids. V was pared by 4 bases and J by 4 bases, with 2 bases of the junction left unmatched. This CDR3 is CSATGLAGVTGELFF. In DNA form, the CDR3 reads TGCAGTGCTACGGGACTAGCGGGGGTCACCGGGGAGCTGTTTTTT.

This clonotype was counted many times. J is TRBJ2-4 and V is TRBV28, with D possibly being TRBD1 or TRBD2 (5 bases each). Germline V gene sequence: CDR1 MDHEN, CDR2 SYDVKM. V lost 5 bases, J lost 11 bases, and 22 bases lay in between. The CDR3 loop spans 15 amino acids. The CDR3 loop is CASSGPGPKTGLQYF. CDR3 nucleotide sequence: TGTGCCAGCAGTGGCCCGGGACCGAAGACGGGCCTTCAGTACTTC.

This clonotype was observed at least ten times. This chain links TRBV28 with TRBJ1-1; no reliable D call. The CDR3 has 13 residues. V was shortened by 5 bases and J by 7 bases, with 14 bases between the two germline ends. Germline V gives CDR1 MDHEN, CDR2 SYDVKM. The CDR3 reads CASSPPLGLEAFF. CDR3 nucleotides: TGTGCCAGCAGTCCCCCGTTAGGGCTTGAAGCTTTCTTT.

This clonotype showed up many times. The chain is built from TRBV6-1 and TRBJ1-3; 8 nucleotides align to TRBD1. Germline loops: CDR1 MNHNS, CDR2 SASEGT. The CDR3 loop spans 15 amino acids. V lost 5 bases and J lost 8; bases outside the gene matches: 11. CDR3 amino acids: CASSQDPDRGHTIYF. DNA of the CDR3: TGTGCCAGCAGTCAAGATCCTGACAGGGGACACACCATATATTTT.